This paragraph reports one TCR beta chain. No antigen is known for it. The sample holds no much larger clone one base away, and base qualities are not on file. The data originate from a study of cytomegalovirus exposure and HLA in healthy donors (dated 2017 in TCRdb). Regarding the study in general: An earlier analysis of 587 of the donors reported about 300 Gb of sequence data and 95 million to 140 million unique TCR beta sequences obtained from roughly 170 million T cells. The study profiled the T cell repertoires of 550 to 700 subjects by immunosequencing and related them to cytomegalovirus serostatus. Typing coverage differed by locus: A, B, C, DRB1 and DQB1 were typed in roughly 620-630 donors, DQA1 in 500 to 550, DPA1 in approximately 610, and DPB1 in around 440. Among the roughly 390 genotyped donors, under 90% belonged to the genetic ancestry cluster associated with self-reported Caucasian donors. Rather than using new phenotypic data, the later analysis identified candidate immune exposures from TCR beta sequences and from how often those sequences occurred across donors. The study aimed to test whether signatures of past pathogen exposure could be identified by cataloging public T cell receptors. Across roughly 420 genotyped donors of the cohort, an average of approximately 240,000 unique TCR beta nucleotide sequences per donor were sequenced, and around 19% of those sequences were non-productive. A separate validation cohort of 100 to 150 different subjects was used in addition to the roughly 670-subject first cohort. A later genetic analysis took genome-wide SNP genotypes for about three fifths of the 666 donors and used that subset as a discovery cohort. To predict cytomegalovirus infection status, the study combined high-throughput TCR immunosequencing, statistical association of individual TCRs with disease status, and machine learning. In a later analysis, previously published TCR beta repertoires from 600 to 850 donors were re-analyzed and high-resolution HLA genotyping was added so that TCR occurrence patterns could be studied. Roughly 300 gigabases of sequencing data and tens of millions of unique TCR sequences were included in an early release covering around 650 HLA-typed donors. Every discovery cohort repertoire had been produced on one sequencing platform. Donor age, sex, ethnicity and CMV serostatus were compiled together with the repertoire data. An earlier analysis of roughly 580 of the donors used high-throughput TCR beta sequencing to judge whether each TCR beta V gene segment behaved as functional or pseudogenic. HLA typing included class I and class II loci at four-digit resolution. Several DR-DQ haplotypes were treated as single units for association and clustering because of strong linkage in the cohort. What the study reported, not specific to this receptor: Most TCR sequences were observed very rarely across donors, whereas some public TCRs were present in many individuals. Presence/absence analyses assumed roughly uniform sequencing depth across donors, an assumption that may not hold. A cluster of highly shared sequence variants was judged likely to be a technical artifact of the sequencing pipeline. The classifier was reported to diagnose cytomegalovirus status with high specificity and sensitivity in both the original and validation cohorts. When HLA alleles, especially DR and DQ, strongly co-occurred, TCR associations were difficult to assign to individual alleles. In a later analysis, some 18,000 TCR beta sequences were associated with specific HLA alleles at a false discovery rate of 0.05. A total of some 180 TCR beta chains were listed by the study as associated with cytomegalovirus. Correlated functional status among segregating V segments might be attributable to linkage disequilibrium, but an unknown experimental factor could not be ruled out. The only immune exposure information available for the cohort was CMV serostatus. Broadly in line with IMGT annotations, most TCR beta V segments showed up in productive rearrangements about 87% or about 30% of the time in an earlier analysis of several hundred of the donors. In a later analysis, several top co-occurrence clusters were reported to appear linked to parvovirus B19, influenza, CMV and Epstein-Barr virus. Because HLA typing was unavailable for some donors at each locus, only the typed subset was used in association tests. According to a later analysis, TCR association rates differed among HLA loci, with DRB1 alleles showing the most associated TCRs and HLA-C alleles showing the fewest. In this cohort, only TCR beta chains were sequenced, and detectable features were limited by the absence of alpha or paired-chain data. The authors suggested that the approach could potentially be generalized to other disease states and immunological phenotypes. An association between a missense DCLRE1C variant and V-gene and J-gene trimming of TCR beta chains was found in a later genetic analysis and replicated in an independent cohort. Roughly 15 rarely observed V segments, including chromosome 9 orphons, were excluded from the earlier analysis of about 600 of the donors because counts were too low. In a later genetic analysis, fewer N-insertions in productive TCRs were reported among donors in an Asian-associated ancestry cluster than the roughly 670-donor mean. According to a later analysis, most CMV-associated TCR beta chains appeared to be HLA-restricted, and the HLA associations seemed to be driven largely by CMV exposure. Because the 87-base-pair reads could not distinguish some IMGT-functional V segments, including TRBV6-2 and TRBV6-3, those segments were excluded. Compared with equally common non-associated chains, HLA-associated TCR beta chains in a later analysis were more clonally expanded and had lower generation probabilities. A further reported finding was that TCR beta sequences accurately predicted the HLA-A and HLA-B alleles for most subjects in the first cohort. Three of the identified cytomegalovirus-associated TCR beta chains were confirmed in vitro to be specific for cytomegalovirus antigens.

The library was built by means of the immunoSEQ multiplex PCR assay. The multiplex PCR relied on a mix of 60 forward primers for TCR Vbeta segments and 13 reverse primers for TCR Jbeta segments. A multiplex PCR assay on genomic DNA amplified the CDR3 region of rearranged TCR beta genes. The amplified TCR beta libraries were sequenced on the Illumina HiSeq System as 87-base-pair reads. Per the original workflow: Across the 666 repertoires, a later analysis counted approximately 75 million unique TCR beta chains, some 11 million of which were shared by at least two donors. Raw reads were error-corrected and collapsed into unique sequences by a nearest-neighbor algorithm in which closely related sequences were merged to remove PCR and sequencing errors. Alignment of CDR3 sequences to IMGT reference sequences was used to assign V, D and J gene segments. For a sequence to be retained, a match of at least six nucleotides was required to both a V gene segment and a J gene segment. Rearrangements were classified as productive when the CDR3 lacked stop codons and remained in frame with V and J, and all other rearrangements were classified as non-productive. CDR3 was defined by IMGT convention, running from the second conserved V-encoded cysteine to the conserved J-encoded phenylalanine. In an earlier analysis of around 600 of the donors, sequences lacking an unambiguous match to a single V gene segment were excluded. An earlier analysis of almost 600 of the donors classified V segments as functional when productive rearrangements were above 56.7% and as segregating when the standard deviation between donors was above 5%. A statistical classification framework was developed to diagnose cytomegalovirus status using the catalog of TCR beta chain sequences. V and J gene assignment, in a later analysis, came from comparing TCR nucleotide sequences with IMGT/GENE-DB human TR gene sequences. In a later analysis, CDR3 sequences and most-parsimonious VDJ recombination scenarios were assigned using the TCRdist pipeline. In a later analysis, every TCR beta chain was defined by the combination of its CDR3 amino acid sequence and its V-gene family, and reads without a unique V-gene family were dropped. In a later analysis, approximately 590 highly shared, low-generation-probability nucleotide sequences were removed to address suspected cross-contamination and a sequencing artifact. For each public chain, a later analysis derived a clonal expansion index from normalized ranks of inferred template counts within each repertoire. Generation probabilities in a later analysis came from a VDJ recombination model fitted to out-of-frame rearrangements, and those results were checked against IGoR. A later analysis scored TCR-TCR, TCR-HLA and TCR-CMV co-occurrence with hypergeometric tests, applying a repertoire-size bias correction to TCR pairs. To estimate false discovery rates, a later analysis permuted the HLA or CMV assignments 20 times. In a later analysis, co-occurring TCRs were grouped using DBSCAN, and TCRdist sequence similarity was added for clustering within HLA-allele-positive subsets. For co-occurrence clustering, repertoires with fewer than 30,000 or more than 120,000 public chains were excluded, along with roughly 5 repertoires with anomalous nucleotide sharing. In TCRdb, the immuneACCESS table is reduced to in-frame sequences with V and J assigned. These tables do not hold every clone; where another copy was compared, an unresolved V gene accounts for under half, and the others remain unexplained. Clonal size and the V and J genes are those of that table, whereas D and trimming came from the DNA. The sample contains 90,000 to 140,000 clones, about 13% of them found a single time. The ten largest clones represent roughly 15% of the sample.

The CDR3 runs 15 amino acids, cysteine and phenylalanine included. Only CDR3 DNA remains: 45 bases, in frame from the first base. The germline V gene (reference sequence) provides CDR1 SGHKS and CDR2 YYEKEE. The V end loses 6 bases and the J end loses 2 bases, and a stretch of 14 bases separates them. The cohort consisted of some 730 healthy bone marrow donors. At the time of sampling, all cohort members were nominally healthy, though unrecorded immune exposures were likely present. The donor was CMV seropositive and was included in the group of 250 to 300 seropositive cohort members. A peripheral blood sample was provided by each donor, and peripheral blood mononuclear cells were used for TCR beta sequencing. The Qiagen DNeasy Blood Extraction Kit was used to extract genomic DNA from the blood cell samples.

The sequencing input was PBMCs. The sequence was collected from a man aged 35 to 55 in good health and CMV-seropositive. In this chain, TRBV5-5 is recombined with TRBJ1-4; possibly the D gene is TRBD1, per 5 matching bases. CDR3 region: CASTPGGETNEKLFF. The sequence in DNA is TGTGCCAGCACCCCCGGGGGGGAGACTAATGAAAAACTGTTTTTT.